One TCR beta chain is described in this entry. This clone was seen a single time. What antigen it recognizes has not been identified. The sample holds no much larger clone one base away, and base qualities are not on file. The data were taken from a study of siplizumab effects on memory and regulatory T cells (dated by TCRdb to about 2019). The study in broad terms: The study looked at the effect of siplizumab, an anti-CD2 antibody, on alloreactive T-cell subsets in allogeneic mixed lymphocyte reactions made from human PBMCs.

Receptors were amplified or captured by the immunoSEQ multiplex PCR assay. Each sample had roughly 90,000 TCR templates assayed by the deep sequencing platform. Genomic DNA extracted from sorted T cells was the material used for TCRbeta CDR3 sequencing. As for the authors' bioinformatics: The R programming language was used for the clonal analysis of the TCRbeta CDR3 data. Unstimulated samples were compared with post-reaction CFSE-low samples to define alloreactive CD4+ and CD8+ clones. Regulatory or non-regulatory origin was assigned to alloreactive CD4+ clones by matching of sequences to sorted unstimulated Treg and non-Treg repertoires. Imported from immuneACCESS, the table was reduced by TCRdb to in-frame sequences with V and J called. These copies leave out some clones; in studies compared against another copy, an unresolved V gene accounts for under half, and the cause of the remainder is not known. From that table come the V and J calls and clone size; the DNA was used to work out D and trimming. In all, the sample holds roughly 100,000 clones, and just over 90% of those were seen once. The top ten hold 0.32% of the sample.

The full study reports these points: The suppressive function of proliferating Tregs from siplizumab cultures was not functionally confirmed. Siplizumab significantly lowered the cumulative frequency of alloreactive sequences that could be traced to unstimulated CD4+ memory T cells. Of the alloreactive CD4+ clones that could be mapped, the Treg-derived share averaged approximately 69% with siplizumab compared with 25% to 30% in control reactions. About 75-96% of proliferating CD4+ or CD8+ clones could not be given a naive or memory phenotype. Sequences below about 10^-5 frequency were poorly captured, so only a minor fraction of alloreactive clones could be mapped to unstimulated subsets. Compared with memory T cells, unstimulated naive T cells appeared more diverse, and naive cells seemed to make a substantial contribution to the alloresponse.

The junction carries 11 bases between V and J, which are trimmed by 2 bases and 2 bases respectively. Based on the germline V gene, the CDR1 and CDR2 sequences are SGDLS and YYNGEE. The CDR3, from cysteine to phenylalanine, totals 15 residues. The kept DNA is CDR3 alone, 45 bases in frame from the first base. Sorted unstimulated T cells and proliferating T cells recovered from mixed lymphocyte reactions underwent TCRbeta CDR3 sequencing. Fresh whole blood from nine to eleven HLA-typed healthy donors served as the source for isolating PBMCs. The chain was built from TRBV9 and TRBJ1-3; no D gene call is confident. The clonotype originates from a human donor in good health. The sequencing input was CD4+ T cells sorted from blood. The sequenced DNA: TGTGCCAGCAGCGTCGGGCGGAGCACTGGAAACACCATATATTTT. Protein translation: CASSVGRSTGNTIYF.